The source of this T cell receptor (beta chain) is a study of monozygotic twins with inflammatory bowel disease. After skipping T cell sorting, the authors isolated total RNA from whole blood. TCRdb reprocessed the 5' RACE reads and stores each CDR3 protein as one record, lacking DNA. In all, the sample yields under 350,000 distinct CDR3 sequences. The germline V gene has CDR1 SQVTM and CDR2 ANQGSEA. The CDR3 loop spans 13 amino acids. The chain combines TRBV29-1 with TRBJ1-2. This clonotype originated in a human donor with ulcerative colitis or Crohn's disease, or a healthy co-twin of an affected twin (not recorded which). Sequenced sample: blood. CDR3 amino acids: CSVVRGLNYGYTF.